This TCR beta chain was sequenced in a study of early T cells in non-severe SARS-CoV-2 infection. Across the whole study: The chains were unpaired, and the sequenced material was bulk RNA from unsorted whole blood. Notes on the study in general: Matching with VDJdb favored anti-spike CD8 responses (missing private and CD4 specificities).

This clonotype was counted a few times. No antigen is known for it. Germline CDR1 and CDR2: SQVTM and ANQGSEA. The J segment lost 4 bases and the V segment lost 3 bases, leaving 4 bases of the junction unmatched. The length of the CDR3 is 14 residues. The TCR library protocol attached unique molecular identifiers to the individual cDNA molecules. TCRdb analysed the 5' RACE reads with MiXCR anew, one entry per CDR3 protein. The table has about 49,000 distinct CDR3 sequences, about 10% seen once. The clonotype originates from an adult who was a healthcare worker with PCR-confirmed SARS-CoV-2 infection or an uninfected control (not recorded which). The rearrangement joins TRBV29-1 to TRBJ2-5, with TRBD2 identical over 11 bases. Material: whole blood. CDR3 sequence reads: CSVDVTSGGETQYF. The CDR3 DNA sequence: TGCAGCGTTGACGTAACTAGCGGGGGAGAGACCCAGTACTTC.